These 21 T cell receptor beta chains share one sample of origin, sequenced in a study of OX40 agonist ivuxolimab in advanced cancers. Libraries were prepared by immunoSEQ multiplex PCR; TCRdb keeps only in-frame clonotypes and omits some of them. The sample carries fewer than 65,000 clones, approximately 89% recorded once. This sample comprised CD4+ or CD8+ T cells sorted from blood, obtained in a trial of the OX40 agonist ivuxolimab. The receptors were sampled from an adult with an advanced solid tumor such as melanoma, head and neck, liver or kidney cancer.

The V call is TRBV11-2, the J call TRBJ2-2, with D perhaps TRBD1 or TRBD2 (5 bases each). CDR3 length equals 13 residues. Germline assignment: CDR1 SGHAT and CDR2 FQNNGV. V lost 0 bases, J lost 6 bases, and 5 bases lay in between. In nucleotides, the CDR3 is TGTGCCAGCAGCTTAGAGGGGGCCGGGGAGCTGTTTTTT. It yields the protein CASSLEGAGELFF.

The chain uses TRBV6-5 and TRBJ1-2; D unresolved. Germline V gene lookup returns CDR1 MNHEY and CDR2 SVGAGI. The CDR3 covers 12 residues. V lost 9 bases and J lost 13, with 21 bases in between. CDR3 bases: TGTGCCAGTGGAGGTGGTGTGTTAGGTGGCACCTTC. This gives the protein CASGGGVLGGTF.

The CDR3 sequence: CASSGSNSPLHF. In DNA, the CDR3 is TGTGCCAGTAGCGGGAGTAATTCACCCCTCCACTTT. The genes are TRBV19 and TRBJ1-6; D gene unclear. The V end was cut by 6 bases, the J end by 6 bases, with 6 bases between. The germline CDR1 and CDR2 sequences are LNHDA and SQIVND (reference sequence). CDR3 length: 12 residues.

The rearrangement uses TRBV5-1 and TRBJ2-3; 13 nucleotides line up with TRBD2. Germline lookup yields CDR1 SGHRS and CDR2 YFSETQ. This CDR3 has 17 residues. Losses at the gene ends were 2 bases for V and 2 bases for J; bases not matched to a gene: 5. CDR3 sequence (DNA): TGCGCCAGCAGCTTAACTAGCGGGGGGGCTTACACAGATACGCAGTATTTT. This encodes CASSLTSGGAYTDTQYF. The whole variable domain, remainder taken from reference TRBV5-1 and TRBJ2-3, is KAGVTQTPRYLIKTRGQQVTLSCSPISGHRSVSWYQQTPGQGLQFLFEYFSETQRNKGNFPGRFSGRQFSNSRSEMNVSTLELGDSALYLCASSLTSGGAYTDTQYFGPGTRLTVL.

This chain joins TRBV15 and TRBJ1-1; D not certain. V lost 1 base and J lost 2, with 8 bases in between. Germline V lookup: CDR1 LNHNV, CDR2 YYDKDF (reference sequence). This CDR3 contains 14 residues. This CDR3 reads CATSRVSFNTEAFF. In nucleotides, the CDR3 is TGTGCCACCAGCAGAGTCAGCTTTAACACTGAAGCTTTCTTT.

The J gene is TRBJ1-5, the V gene TRBV4-2, with D perhaps TRBD1 (6 bases). Trimming stripped 0 bases from V and 1 base from J, with 13 bases between. This CDR3 has 17 residues. The germline V gene encodes CDR1 LGHNA and CDR2 YNFKEQ. CDR3 protein: CASSQEGAGSSNQPQHF. CDR3 DNA: TGTGCCAGCAGCCAAGAGGGGGCAGGGAGCAGCAATCAGCCCCAGCATTTT.

The chain joins TRBV6-5 to TRBJ2-6; weak D call: TRBD2 (7 bases). This CDR3 contains 13 residues. CDR1 MNHEY and CDR2 SVGAGI come from the germline V gene. The V and J ends lost 5 bases and 9 bases respectively, with 11 bases between them. The CDR3 DNA is TGTGCCAGCAGTACAGGGAGGGTCAACGTCCTGACTTTC. Translated, it gives CASSTGRVNVLTF.

The chain has TRBV5-4 and TRBJ2-7; D possibly corresponds to TRBD2 (7 bases). Germline loops: CDR1 SGHNT, CDR2 YYREEE (reference sequence). CDR3 size: 13 residues. Trimming took off 2 bases at V and 12 bases at J, with 18 bases between the two ends. In nucleotides, the CDR3 is TGTGCCAGCAGCTTAAGTTCTGGGGGGGGCAGGTACTTC. It yields the protein CASSLSSGGGRYF.

This chain connects TRBV5-5 to TRBJ2-3, with 9 bases matching TRBD1. The CDR3 has 16 amino acids. J lost 0 bases, V lost 4 bases, and 6 bases had no gene match. Germline-derived CDR1 and CDR2 are SGHKS and YYEKEE (reference sequence). This CDR3 reads CASSGMDRGSTDTQYF. CDR3 nucleotide sequence: TGTGCCAGCAGCGGAATGGACAGGGGTAGCACAGATACGCAGTATTTT.

This chain's CDR3 is CSATTGTEQFF. CDR3 nucleotides: TGCAGTGCCACGACAGGGACCGAGCAGTTCTTC. The rearrangement joins TRBV20-1 to TRBJ2-1, with 7 positions matching TRBD1. CDR3 length: 11 residues. Germline CDR1 DFQATT, CDR2 SNEGSKA (reference sequence). Germline trimming cut 6 bases from V and 10 bases from J; bases unmatched to any gene: 6.

This sequence joins TRBV29-1 and TRBJ1-1, with TRBD1 as a possible D gene (6 bases). Trimming removed 7 bases from V and 4 bases from J, with 13 bases in between. This CDR3 comprises 12 residues. Germline-derived CDR1 and CDR2 are SQVTM and ANQGSEA. The CDR3 loop reads CSAGGGATEAFF. The CDR3 bases are TGCAGCGCTGGGGGGGGCGCCACTGAAGCTTTCTTT.

The rearrangement uses TRBV10-3 and TRBJ2-3; TRBD1 matches 8 bases. The CDR3 length is 14 residues. V dropped 10 bases and J dropped 4; count of bases not matched to a gene: 10. Germline CDR1 is ENHRY and CDR2 is SYGVKD. CDR3 sequence reads: CATGRDRWSDTQYF. CDR3 DNA sequence: TGTGCCACAGGGCGGGACAGGTGGTCAGATACGCAGTATTTT.

Comments on this clone: Additional DNA sequences in this sample encode the identical CDR3. The V and J genes are TRBV30 and TRBJ2-5; D call uncertain. The V gene's germline CDR1 is GTSNPN and CDR2 SVGIG (reference sequence). The CDR3 spans 12 residues. Trimming removed 0 bases at V and 4 bases at J, with 6 bases between. The CDR3 sequence: CAWSVTGETQYF. The CDR3 nucleotides read TGTGCCTGGAGTGTAACGGGAGAGACCCAGTACTTC.

The V and J genes are TRBV4-1 and TRBJ2-7, with D possibly matching TRBD1 (5 bases). Trimming left V 3 bases short and J 3 bases short, with 15 bases between. This CDR3 has 15 residues. The germline V gene encodes CDR1 MGHRA and CDR2 YSYEKL. The CDR3 DNA is TGCGCCAGCAGCCAGGGTATTAGGGGTGACTACGAGCAGTACTTC. Its protein is CASSQGIRGDYEQYF.

V usage is TRBV6-1 and J usage is TRBJ1-5; D gene uncertain. Germline V gene data show CDR1 as MNHNS and CDR2 as SASEGT. This CDR3 spans 12 amino acids. The germline V and J ends were trimmed by 7 bases and 4 bases, with 8 bases remaining between them. The CDR3 DNA sequence: TGTGCCAGCACTATGGGAAATCAGCCCCAGCATTTT. Amino acids: CASTMGNQPQHF.

CDR3 residues: CASSTSGGGNEQFF. CDR3 nucleotides: TGTGCCAGCAGCACTAGCGGGGGGGGCAATGAGCAGTTCTTC. The chain uses TRBV28 and TRBJ2-1; 13 bases map to TRBD2. The CDR3 runs to 14 residues. Germline CDR1 and CDR2: MDHEN and SYDVKM. V shed 6 bases, J shed 6 bases, and the junction held 2 bases outside the gene matches.

The J gene is TRBJ2-3, the V gene TRBV6-6; D unclear. V lost 6 bases and J 4 bases, leaving 5 bases between the germline ends. The CDR3 sequence is 11 residues long. Germline loops: CDR1 MNHNY, CDR2 SVGAGI (reference sequence). CDR3 nucleotides: TGTGCCAGCAGACATGCAGATACGCAGTATTTT. It translates to CASRHADTQYF.

This clone showed up just once. The genes are TRBV6-1 and TRBJ2-7; no reliable D call. The germline V and J ends were trimmed by 5 bases and 7 bases, with 15 bases remaining between them. The CDR3 is made up of 13 amino acids. Germline V gene data show CDR1 as MNHNS and CDR2 as SASEGT. This CDR3 reads CASSPSPRIEQYF. In nucleotides, the CDR3 is TGTGCCAGCAGTCCCTCCCCCCGTATTGAGCAGTACTTC.

The chain recombines TRBV29-1 with TRBJ1-2, with 10 bases that match TRBD1. The V and J ends lost 7 bases and 8 bases, in that order; junction bases with no gene match: 10. This CDR3 has 13 amino acids. CDR1 SQVTM and CDR2 ANQGSEA come from the germline V gene. The CDR3 here is CSAPPTGGDGYTF. The CDR3 bases are TGCAGCGCTCCCCCGACAGGGGGCGACGGCTACACCTTC. Full variable domain (rest looked up from reference TRBV29-1 and TRBJ1-2): SAVISQKPSRDICQRGTSLTIQCQVDSQVTMMFWYRQQPGQSLTLIATANQGSEATYESGFVIDKFPISRPNLTFSTLTVSNMSPEDSSIYLCSAPPTGGDGYTFGSGTRLTVV.

The chain uses TRBV15 and TRBJ1-5; maybe TRBD1 (5 bases). The CDR3 is 14 amino acids. Trimming took 0 bases from V and 9 from J, leaving 12 bases between them. Germline V lookup: CDR1 LNHNV, CDR2 YYDKDF (reference sequence). Here the CDR3 DNA reads TGTGCCACCAGCAGAGAAGGACGGGACGTGCCCCAGCATTTT. Protein: CATSREGRDVPQHF. The whole variable domain, remainder taken from reference TRBV15 and TRBJ1-5, is DAMVIQNPRYQVTQFGKPVTLSCSQTLNHNVMYWYQQKSSQAPKLLFHYYDKDFNNEADTPDNFQSRRPNTSFCFLDIRSPGLGDTAMYLCATSREGRDVPQHFGDGTRLSIL.

This rearrangement joins TRBV4-1 to TRBJ1-2; no clear D gene. The CDR3 is 12 residues long. From germline, CDR1 is MGHRA and CDR2 YSYEKL. V lost 3 bases to trimming and J lost 8 bases, with 10 bases between them. CDR3 loop: CASSHGYLGYTF. The CDR3 coding sequence is TGCGCCAGCAGCCACGGATATTTGGGCTACACCTTC.